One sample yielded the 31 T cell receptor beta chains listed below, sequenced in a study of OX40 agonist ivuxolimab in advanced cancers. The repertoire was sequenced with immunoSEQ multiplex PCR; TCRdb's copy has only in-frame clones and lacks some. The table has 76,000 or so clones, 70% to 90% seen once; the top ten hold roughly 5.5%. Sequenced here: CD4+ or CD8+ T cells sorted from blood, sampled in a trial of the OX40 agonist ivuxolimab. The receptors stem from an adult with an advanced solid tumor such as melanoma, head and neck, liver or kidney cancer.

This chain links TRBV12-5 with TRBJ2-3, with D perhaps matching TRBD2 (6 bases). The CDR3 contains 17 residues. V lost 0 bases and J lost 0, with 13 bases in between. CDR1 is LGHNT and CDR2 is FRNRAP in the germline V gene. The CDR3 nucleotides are TGTGCTAGTGGTTTGGTTCCACCGGGACTTAGCACAGATACGCAGTATTTT. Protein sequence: CASGLVPPGLSTDTQYF.

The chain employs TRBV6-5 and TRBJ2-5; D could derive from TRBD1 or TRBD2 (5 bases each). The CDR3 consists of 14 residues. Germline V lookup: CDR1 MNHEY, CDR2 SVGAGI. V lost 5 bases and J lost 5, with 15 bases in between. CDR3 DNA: TGTGCCAGCAGTCAACCGGGACGAAAGGAGACCCAGTACTTC. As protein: CASSQPGRKETQYF.

CDR3 sequence reads: CASSYSQGNRAFF. In nucleotides, the CDR3 is TGTGCCAGCAGTTACTCTCAGGGCAACCGAGCTTTCTTT. This chain connects TRBV6-6 to TRBJ1-1; the D gene is possibly TRBD1 (5 bases). The germline gives CDR1 MNHNY, CDR2 SVGAGI (reference sequence). V lost 0 bases, J lost 10 bases, and 12 bases lay in between. The CDR3 has 13 residues.

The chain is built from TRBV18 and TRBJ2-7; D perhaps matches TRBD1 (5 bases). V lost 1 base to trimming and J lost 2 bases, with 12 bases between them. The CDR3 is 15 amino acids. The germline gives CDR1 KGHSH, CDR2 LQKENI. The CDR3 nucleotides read TGTGCCAGCTCACCACAAGACTTGACAGCCTACGAGCAGTACTTC. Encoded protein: CASSPQDLTAYEQYF.

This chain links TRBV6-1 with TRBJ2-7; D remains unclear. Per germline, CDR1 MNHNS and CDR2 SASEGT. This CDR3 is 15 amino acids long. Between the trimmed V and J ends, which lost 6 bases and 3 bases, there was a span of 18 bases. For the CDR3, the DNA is TGTGCCAGCAGGGCTGAAGTAGGTGCTAGCTACGAGCAGTACTTC. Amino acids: CASRAEVGASYEQYF.

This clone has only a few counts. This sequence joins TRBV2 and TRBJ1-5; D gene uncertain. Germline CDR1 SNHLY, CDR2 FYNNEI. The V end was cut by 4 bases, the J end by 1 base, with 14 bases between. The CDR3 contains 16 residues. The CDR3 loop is CASSAPPGGSNQPQHF. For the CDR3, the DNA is TGTGCCAGCAGTGCCCCGCCAGGCGGAAGCAATCAGCCCCAGCATTTT.

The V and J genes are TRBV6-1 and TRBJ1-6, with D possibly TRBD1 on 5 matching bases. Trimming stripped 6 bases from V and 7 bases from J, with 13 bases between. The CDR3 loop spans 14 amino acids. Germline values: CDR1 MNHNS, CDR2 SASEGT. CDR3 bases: TGTGCCAGCAGGGGACCCCTGACCAATTCACCCCTCCACTTT. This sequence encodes CASRGPLTNSPLHF.

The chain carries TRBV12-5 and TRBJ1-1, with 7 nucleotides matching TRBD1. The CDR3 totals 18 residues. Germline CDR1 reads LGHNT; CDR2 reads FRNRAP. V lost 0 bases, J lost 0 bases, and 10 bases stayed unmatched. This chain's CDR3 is CASGLVRGDSSMNTEAFF. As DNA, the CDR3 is TGTGCTAGTGGTTTGGTAAGGGGGGACAGTTCCATGAACACTGAAGCTTTCTTT. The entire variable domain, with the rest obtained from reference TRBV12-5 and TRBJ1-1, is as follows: DARVTQTPRHKVTEMGQEVTMRCQPILGHNTVFWYRQTMMQGLELLAYFRNRAPLDDSGMPKDRFSAEMPDATLATLKIQPSEPRDSAVYFCASGLVRGDSSMNTEAFFGQGTRLTVV.

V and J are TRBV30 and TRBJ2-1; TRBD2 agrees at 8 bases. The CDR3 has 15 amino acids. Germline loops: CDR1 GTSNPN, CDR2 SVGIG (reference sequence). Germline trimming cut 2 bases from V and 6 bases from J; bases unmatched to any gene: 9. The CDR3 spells CAWSQGRGALNEQFF. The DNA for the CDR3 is TGTGCCTGGAGTCAGGGGCGGGGGGCCCTCAATGAGCAGTTCTTC.

For the CDR3, the DNA is TGTGCCAGCAGCTTGGTGGGAGACAGGGGCCTAGGAGCTGAAGCTTTCTTT. Translated: CASSLVGDRGLGAEAFF. The chain carries TRBV5-6 and TRBJ1-1, with TRBD1 matching over 8 bases. The CDR3 is 17 residues long. CDR1 is SGHDT and CDR2 is YYEEEE in the germline V gene. Trimming at V came to 0 bases and at J to 6 bases, leaving 13 bases not matched to a gene.

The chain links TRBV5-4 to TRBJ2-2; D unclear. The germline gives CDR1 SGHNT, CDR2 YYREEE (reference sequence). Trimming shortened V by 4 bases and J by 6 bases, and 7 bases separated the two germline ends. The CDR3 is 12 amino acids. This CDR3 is CASSPSSGELFF. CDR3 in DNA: TGTGCCAGCAGCCCCAGTTCCGGGGAGCTGTTTTTT.

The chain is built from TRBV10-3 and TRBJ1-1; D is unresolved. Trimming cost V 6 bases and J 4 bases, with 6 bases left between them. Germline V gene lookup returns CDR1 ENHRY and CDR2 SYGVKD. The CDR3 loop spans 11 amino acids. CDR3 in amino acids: CAIRGPTEAFF. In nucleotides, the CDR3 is TGTGCCATCAGGGGTCCCACTGAAGCTTTCTTT.

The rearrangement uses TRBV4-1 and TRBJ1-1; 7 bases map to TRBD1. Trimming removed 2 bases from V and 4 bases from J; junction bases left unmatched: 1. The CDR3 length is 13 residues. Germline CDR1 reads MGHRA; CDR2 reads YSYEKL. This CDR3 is CASSQTGVTEAFF. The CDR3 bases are TGCGCCAGCAGCCAAACAGGGGTCACTGAAGCTTTCTTT.

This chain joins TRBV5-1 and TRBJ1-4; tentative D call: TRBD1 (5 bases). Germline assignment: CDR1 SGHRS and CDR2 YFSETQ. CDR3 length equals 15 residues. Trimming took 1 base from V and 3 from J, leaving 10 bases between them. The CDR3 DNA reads TGCGCCAGCAGCTTGTGGGCGGGGGCTAATGAAAAACTGTTTTTT. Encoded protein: CASSLWAGANEKLFF. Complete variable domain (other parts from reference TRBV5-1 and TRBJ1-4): KAGVTQTPRYLIKTRGQQVTLSCSPISGHRSVSWYQQTPGQGLQFLFEYFSETQRNKGNFPGRFSGRQFSNSRSEMNVSTLELGDSALYLCASSLWAGANEKLFFGSGTQLSVL.

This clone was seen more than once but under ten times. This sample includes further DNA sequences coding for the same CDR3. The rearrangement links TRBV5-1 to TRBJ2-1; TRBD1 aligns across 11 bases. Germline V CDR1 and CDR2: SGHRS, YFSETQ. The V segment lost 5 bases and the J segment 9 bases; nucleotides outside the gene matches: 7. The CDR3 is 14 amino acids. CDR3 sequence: CASRREGQGGEQFF. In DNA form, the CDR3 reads TGCGCCAGCAGGCGAGAGGGACAGGGGGGTGAGCAGTTCTTC.

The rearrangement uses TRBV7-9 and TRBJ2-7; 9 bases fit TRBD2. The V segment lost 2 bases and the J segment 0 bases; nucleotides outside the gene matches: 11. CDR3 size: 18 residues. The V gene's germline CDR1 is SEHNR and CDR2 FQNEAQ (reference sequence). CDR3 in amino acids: CASSLTRSGRPSSYEQYF. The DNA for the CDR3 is TGTGCCAGCAGCTTAACACGCAGCGGGAGGCCGAGCTCCTACGAGCAGTACTTC.

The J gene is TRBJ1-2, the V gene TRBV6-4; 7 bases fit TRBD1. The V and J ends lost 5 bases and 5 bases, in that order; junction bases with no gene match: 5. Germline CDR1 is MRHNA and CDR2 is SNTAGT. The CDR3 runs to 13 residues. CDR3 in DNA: TGTGCCAGCAGTCAGGAGGGGGCTTATGGCTACACCTTC. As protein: CASSQEGAYGYTF.

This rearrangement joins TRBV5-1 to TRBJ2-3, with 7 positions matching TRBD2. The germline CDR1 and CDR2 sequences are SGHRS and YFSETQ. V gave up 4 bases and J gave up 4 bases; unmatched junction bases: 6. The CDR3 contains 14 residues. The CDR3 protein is CASSLGRAPDTQYF. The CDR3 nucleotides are TGCGCCAGCAGCCTGGGGAGGGCCCCAGATACGCAGTATTTT.

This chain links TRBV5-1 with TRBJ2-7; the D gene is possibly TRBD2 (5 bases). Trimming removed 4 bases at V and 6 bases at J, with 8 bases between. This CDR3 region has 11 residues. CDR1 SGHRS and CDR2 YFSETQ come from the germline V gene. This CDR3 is CASSGRGEQYF. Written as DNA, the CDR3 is TGCGCCAGCAGCGGCCGGGGCGAGCAGTACTTC.

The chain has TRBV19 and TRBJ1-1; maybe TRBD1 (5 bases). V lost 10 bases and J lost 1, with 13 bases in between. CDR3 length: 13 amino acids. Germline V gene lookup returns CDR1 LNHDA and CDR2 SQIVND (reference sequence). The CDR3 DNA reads TGTGCCACTCGATTGGGACCGAACACTGAAGCTTTCTTT. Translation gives CATRLGPNTEAFF.

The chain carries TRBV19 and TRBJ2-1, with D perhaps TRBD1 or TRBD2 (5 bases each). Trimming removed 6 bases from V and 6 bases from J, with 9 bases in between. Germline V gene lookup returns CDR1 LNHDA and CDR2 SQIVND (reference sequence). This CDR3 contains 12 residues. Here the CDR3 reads CASRTGGNEQFF. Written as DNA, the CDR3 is TGTGCCAGTAGAACTGGGGGCAATGAGCAGTTCTTC.

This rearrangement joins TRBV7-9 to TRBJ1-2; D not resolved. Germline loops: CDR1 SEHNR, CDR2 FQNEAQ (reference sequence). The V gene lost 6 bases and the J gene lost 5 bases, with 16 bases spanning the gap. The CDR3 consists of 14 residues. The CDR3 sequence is CASRNPDADYGYTF. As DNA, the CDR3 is TGTGCCAGCAGGAACCCGGACGCCGATTATGGCTACACCTTC.

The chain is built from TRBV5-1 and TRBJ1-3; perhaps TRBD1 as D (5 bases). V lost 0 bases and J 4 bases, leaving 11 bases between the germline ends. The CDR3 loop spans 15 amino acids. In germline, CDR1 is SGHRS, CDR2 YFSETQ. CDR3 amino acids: CASSLAGSEGNTIYF. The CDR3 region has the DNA TGCGCCAGCAGCTTGGCAGGGAGCGAGGGAAACACCATATATTTT. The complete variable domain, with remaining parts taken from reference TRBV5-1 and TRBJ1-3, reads KAGVTQTPRYLIKTRGQQVTLSCSPISGHRSVSWYQQTPGQGLQFLFEYFSETQRNKGNFPGRFSGRQFSNSRSEMNVSTLELGDSALYLCASSLAGSEGNTIYFGEGSWLTVV.

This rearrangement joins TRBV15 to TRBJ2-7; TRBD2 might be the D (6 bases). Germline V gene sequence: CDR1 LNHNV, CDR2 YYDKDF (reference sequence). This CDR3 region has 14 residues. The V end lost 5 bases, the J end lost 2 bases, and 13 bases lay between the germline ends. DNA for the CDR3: TGTGCCACCAGCCACGGGCGGGAAACCTACGAGCAGTACTTC. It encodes CATSHGRETYEQYF.

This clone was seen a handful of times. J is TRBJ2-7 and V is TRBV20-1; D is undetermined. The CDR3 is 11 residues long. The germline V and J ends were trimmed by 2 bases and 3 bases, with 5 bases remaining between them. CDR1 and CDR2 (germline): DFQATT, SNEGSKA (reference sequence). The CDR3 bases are TGCAGTGCTAGACAGGACTACGAGCAGTACTTC. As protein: CSARQDYEQYF.

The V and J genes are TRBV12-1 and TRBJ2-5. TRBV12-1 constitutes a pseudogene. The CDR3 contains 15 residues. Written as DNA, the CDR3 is TGTGCCAGCAGCTTTGCCTCGGATTACCAAGAGACCCAGTACTTC. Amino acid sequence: CASSFASDYQETQYF.

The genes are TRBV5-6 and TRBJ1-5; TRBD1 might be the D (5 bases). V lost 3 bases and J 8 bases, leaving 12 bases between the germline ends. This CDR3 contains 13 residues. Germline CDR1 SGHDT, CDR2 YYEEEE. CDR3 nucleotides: TGTGCCAGCAGCTCCGGGACCGCGGAGCCCCAGCATTTT. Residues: CASSSGTAEPQHF.

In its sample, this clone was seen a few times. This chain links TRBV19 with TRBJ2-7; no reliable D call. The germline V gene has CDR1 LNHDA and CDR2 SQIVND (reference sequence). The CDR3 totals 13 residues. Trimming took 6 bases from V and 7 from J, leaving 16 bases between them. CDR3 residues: CASRLRGTREQYF. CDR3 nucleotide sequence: TGTGCCAGTAGGCTCAGAGGTACAAGGGAGCAGTACTTC.

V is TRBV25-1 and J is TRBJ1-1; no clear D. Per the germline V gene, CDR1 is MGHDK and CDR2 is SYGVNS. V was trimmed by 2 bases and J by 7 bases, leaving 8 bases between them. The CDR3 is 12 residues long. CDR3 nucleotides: TGTGCCAGCAGTGAAAATACTGGTGAAGCTTTCTTT. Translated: CASSENTGEAFF.

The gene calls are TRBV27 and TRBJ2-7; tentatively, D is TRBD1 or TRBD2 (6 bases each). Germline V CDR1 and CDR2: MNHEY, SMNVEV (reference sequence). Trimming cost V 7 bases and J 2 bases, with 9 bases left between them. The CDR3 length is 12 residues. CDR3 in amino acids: CASKRGAYEQYF. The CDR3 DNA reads TGTGCCAGCAAGAGGGGGGCCTACGAGCAGTACTTC.

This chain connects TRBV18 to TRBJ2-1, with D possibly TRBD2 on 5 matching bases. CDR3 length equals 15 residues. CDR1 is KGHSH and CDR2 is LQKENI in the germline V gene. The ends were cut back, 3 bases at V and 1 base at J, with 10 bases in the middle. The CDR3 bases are TGTGCCAGCTCACCGCTACTAGAATCCTACAATGAGCAGTTCTTC. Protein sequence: CASSPLLESYNEQFF.